Following are 32 T cell receptor beta chains from one sample sequenced in a study of beta chain features in type 1 diabetes. Expressed TCRB transcripts were sequenced because the entire RNA isolate underwent reverse transcription. TCRdb's table, derived via immunoSEQ multiplex PCR, lists solely in-frame clones and lacks some. Of 900,000 or so clones detected, roughly 16% appear once; the ten largest clones hold 0.023%. The sequenced sample consisted of naive CD4+ T cells from blood. These receptors were collected from a young woman in good health.

Worth noting for this clone: Other DNA variants within this sample encode the same CDR3. This rearrangement joins TRBV10-3 to TRBJ2-7; unclear D gene. Germline-derived CDR1 and CDR2 are ENHRY and SYGVKD. Trimming took 6 bases from V and 4 from J, leaving 7 bases between them. This CDR3 region has 11 residues. As DNA, the CDR3 is TGTGCCATCAGCGAGGTATACGAGCAGTACTTC. It is translated as CAISEVYEQYF.

This clone occurred a few times. This chain joins TRBV29-1 and TRBJ1-5, with 7 nucleotides matching TRBD1. The germline gives CDR1 SQVTM, CDR2 ANQGSEA. J lost 8 bases, V lost 7 bases, and 8 bases had no gene match. This CDR3 is built from 12 residues. The CDR3: CSAGDSREPQHF. Written as DNA, the CDR3 is TGCAGCGCTGGGGACAGCCGGGAGCCCCAGCATTTT.

A few counts support this clone. This chain joins TRBV23-1 and TRBJ2-7; perhaps TRBD2 as D (5 bases). TRBV23-1 is noted as an ORF with a role that remains uncertain. This CDR3 comprises 14 residues. The germline V and J ends were trimmed by 8 bases and 1 base, with 15 bases remaining between them. The CDR3 DNA follows: TGCGCCAGCGCCCGCCGAGGGAAGTCCTACGAGCAGTACTTC. This sequence encodes CASARRGKSYEQYF.

This clone was counted between two and nine times. The chain recombines TRBV27 with TRBJ2-2; 12 bases are a match to TRBD2. Germline-derived CDR1 and CDR2 are MNHEY and SMNVEV (reference sequence). CDR3 length equals 15 residues. J lost 5 bases, V lost 7 bases, and 5 bases had no gene match. The CDR3 DNA is TGTGCCAGCACGTCACTAGCGGGAGGTACCGGGGAGCTGTTTTTT. Its translation is CASTSLAGGTGELFF.

In its sample, this clone was seen a few times. The CDR3 DNA sequence: TGTGCCATTGGGGGCAGGGCTCAGCCCCAGCATTTT. Amino acids: CAIGGRAQPQHF. The genes are TRBV28 and TRBJ1-5; a weak D match, TRBD1 (6 bases). Germline V gives CDR1 MDHEN, CDR2 SYDVKM. V was shortened by 10 bases and J by 6 bases, with 13 bases between the two germline ends. The CDR3 extends over 12 amino acids.

The V and J genes are TRBV7-9 and TRBJ2-3; the D call may be TRBD1 or TRBD2 (5 bases each). The V gene's germline CDR1 is SEHNR and CDR2 FQNEAQ (reference sequence). This CDR3 region has 15 residues. V dropped 2 bases and J dropped 0 bases, with 9 bases sitting between them. The DNA of the CDR3 is TGTGCCAGCAGCTTACAGGGAGTGAGCACAGATACGCAGTATTTT. Protein sequence: CASSLQGVSTDTQYF.

The chain has TRBV28 and TRBJ1-2; D is unresolved. Germline CDR1 reads MDHEN; CDR2 reads SYDVKM. Trimming stripped 2 bases from V and 5 bases from J, with 12 bases between. There are 14 residues in the CDR3. Here the CDR3 DNA reads TGTGCCAGCAGTTTACAACAGATCCTTTATGGCTACACCTTC. Protein sequence: CASSLQQILYGYTF.

The chain uses TRBV6-5 and TRBJ2-7; 7 nucleotides match TRBD2. Germline V gene sequence: CDR1 MNHEY, CDR2 SVGAGI. This CDR3 has 15 residues. The junction had 15 bases not matched to a gene; V was cut back by 6 bases and J by 7 bases. The CDR3 reads CASSLQTAGIGEQYF. The CDR3 nucleotides are TGTGCCAGCAGCTTACAGACAGCGGGGATCGGGGAGCAGTACTTC.

This clone was counted only a few times. The rearrangement uses TRBV7-9 and TRBJ2-7, with D perhaps TRBD1 (5 bases). Germline V CDR1 and CDR2: SEHNR, FQNEAQ (reference sequence). Trimming pared 2 bases from V and 3 bases from J, leaving 8 bases between. This CDR3 spans 13 amino acids. CDR3 loop: CASSLPGIYEQYF. The CDR3 DNA sequence: TGTGCCAGCAGCTTACCAGGGATCTACGAGCAGTACTTC.

The chain is built from TRBV7-2 and TRBJ1-1, with TRBD1 matching 7 bases. V shed 5 bases, J shed 10 bases, and the junction held 7 bases outside the gene matches. Germline CDR1 SGHTA, CDR2 FQGNSA. There are 12 residues in the CDR3. CDR3 sequence (DNA): TGTGCCAGCAGCCAAACGACAGGGCGAGCTTTCTTT. Translation: CASSQTTGRAFF.

This clone has more than one count but fewer than ten. V gene TRBV2 combines with J gene TRBJ1-5; D remains ambiguous. The CDR3 contains 15 residues. V was cut by 5 bases and J by 2 bases, with 13 bases left in between. Germline CDR1 SNHLY, CDR2 FYNNEI. CDR3 residues: CASSPSTAGNQPQHF. CDR3 DNA sequence: TGTGCCAGCAGTCCTAGTACGGCTGGCAATCAGCCCCAGCATTTT.

As for this clone: Other DNA sequences from this sample encode an identical CDR3 as well. The chain recombines TRBV7-2 with TRBJ2-7, with D possibly being TRBD2 (6 bases). CDR3 length: 13 amino acids. Deletions cut 3 bases from V and 0 bases from J, with 6 bases between. Looked up from germline, CDR1 is SGHTA and CDR2 is FQGNSA. In nucleotides, the CDR3 is TGTGCCAGCAGCTTCGGGAGCTCCTACGAGCAGTACTTC. Translated, it gives CASSFGSSYEQYF.

Only a few counts were recorded for this clone. The V and J genes are TRBV18 and TRBJ2-1, with 10 bases aligning to TRBD2. J was trimmed by 3 bases and V by 3 bases; bases with no gene match: 2. Germline V CDR1 and CDR2: KGHSH, LQKENI. The CDR3 is made up of 15 amino acids. The CDR3 sequence: CASSPGLAFYNEQFF. In DNA form, the CDR3 reads TGTGCCAGCTCACCGGGACTAGCGTTCTACAATGAGCAGTTCTTC.

The chain recombines TRBV5-5 with TRBJ2-7, with D hard to call. V lost 7 bases and J 0 bases, leaving 8 bases between the germline ends. Per the germline V gene, CDR1 is SGHKS and CDR2 is YYEKEE (reference sequence). This CDR3 is built from 12 residues. CDR3 in DNA: TGTGCCAGCTGGGGTCCCTCCTACGAGCAGTACTTC. Protein product: CASWGPSYEQYF.

The chain joins TRBV29-1 to TRBJ2-5; weak D call: TRBD2 (7 bases). The CDR3 has 14 residues. V lost 4 bases to trimming and J lost 4 bases, with 16 bases between them. Per the germline V gene, CDR1 is SQVTM and CDR2 is ANQGSEA. Here the CDR3 reads CSVALGGGGETQYF. CDR3 DNA sequence: TGCAGCGTTGCCTTGGGGGGAGGGGGAGAGACCCAGTACTTC.

This clone was seen a few times. The V gene is TRBV5-1, the J gene TRBJ1-3, with D perhaps TRBD1 (5 bases). This CDR3 comprises 16 residues. Trimming cost V 4 bases and J 0 bases, with 14 bases left between them. Germline V CDR1 and CDR2: SGHRS, YFSETQ. The CDR3 protein is CASSLDSSVSGNTIYF. The CDR3 DNA reads TGCGCCAGCAGCCTCGACAGTTCGGTCTCTGGAAACACCATATATTTT.

This sequence joins TRBV29-1 and TRBJ2-7, with 8 bases identical to TRBD2. CDR3 length: 13 residues. V gave up 5 bases and J gave up 6 bases; unmatched junction bases: 9. CDR1 is SQVTM, CDR2 ANQGSEA, per germline. The CDR3 here is CSVNGRALGEQYF. DNA for the CDR3: TGCAGCGTTAACGGGAGGGCCTTGGGCGAGCAGTACTTC.

V is TRBV6-6 and J is TRBJ2-2; D gene uncertain. V lost 5 bases and J 3 bases, leaving 4 bases between the germline ends. The CDR3 spans 12 residues. Germline CDR1 reads MNHNY; CDR2 reads SVGAGI (reference sequence). CDR3 bases: TGTGCCAGCAGTCCGTACACCGGGGAGCTGTTTTTT. This encodes CASSPYTGELFF.

The CDR3 is CASSLTTSGVEQFF. CDR3 bases: TGTGCCAGCAGCCTAACGACTAGTGGGGTTGAGCAGTTCTTC. The chain couples TRBV7-9 to TRBJ2-1, with D perhaps TRBD2 (6 bases). Per germline, CDR1 SEHNR and CDR2 FQNEAQ (reference sequence). CDR3 length equals 14 residues. The ends were cut back, 5 bases at V and 9 bases at J, with 17 bases in the middle. The full variable domain, rest sourced from reference TRBV7-9 and TRBJ2-1, is DTGVSQNPRHKITKRGQNVTFRCDPISEHNRLYWYRQTLGQGPEFLTYFQNEAQLEKSRLLSDRFSAERPKGSFSTLEIQRTEQGDSAMYLCASSLTTSGVEQFFGPGTRLTVL.

The chain has TRBV4-3 and TRBJ1-1; no firm D call. This CDR3 has 13 amino acids. Germline CDR1 reads LGHNA; CDR2 reads YSLEER. V dropped 0 bases and J dropped 10 bases, with 12 bases sitting between them. For the CDR3, the DNA is TGCGCCAGCAGCCAAGAAAAGGGTCTCGGAGCTTTCTTT. Translated, it gives CASSQEKGLGAFF.

In DNA form, the CDR3 reads TGTGCTAGTGGTCGTGACAGAGTCACAGATACGCAGTATTTT. Translating it yields CASGRDRVTDTQYF. The chain is built from TRBV12-5 and TRBJ2-3; D possibly corresponds to TRBD1 (5 bases). Germline V gives CDR1 LGHNT, CDR2 FRNRAP. Trimming shortened V by 5 bases and J by 2 bases, and 11 bases separated the two germline ends. The CDR3 is 14 residues long.

The rearrangement uses TRBV5-6 and TRBJ1-4; tentative D call: TRBD1 (6 bases). Germline CDR1 and CDR2: SGHDT and YYEEEE. The CDR3 totals 19 residues. V gave up 4 bases and J gave up 6 bases, with 28 bases separating them. CDR3 region: CASSPGRASGVGLYEKLFF. The CDR3 DNA sequence: TGTGCCAGCAGCCCGGGAAGGGCGTCAGGGGTAGGGCTTTATGAAAAACTGTTTTTT.

This chain links TRBV29-1 with TRBJ2-3, with 9 bases lining up with TRBD1. Germline loops: CDR1 SQVTM, CDR2 ANQGSEA. This CDR3 has 14 amino acids. V gave up 4 bases and J gave up 0 bases; unmatched junction bases: 2. This CDR3 is CSVAGTGSTDTQYF. Written as DNA, the CDR3 is TGCAGCGTTGCTGGGACAGGGAGCACAGATACGCAGTATTTT.

This clone was recorded a few times. The chain combines TRBV10-2 with TRBJ2-1; D ambiguous. Germline loops: CDR1 WSHSY, CDR2 SAAADI. Trimming took 3 bases from V and 5 from J, leaving 17 bases between them. The CDR3 contains 16 residues. CDR3 amino acids: CASSDRNDPRNNEQFF. The CDR3 coding sequence is TGCGCCAGCAGTGACAGAAACGACCCCCGCAACAATGAGCAGTTCTTC.

This clone appeared a few times. The chain employs TRBV10-3 and TRBJ1-1; TRBD1 might be the D (5 bases). V lost 11 bases and J lost 5, with 18 bases in between. The CDR3 runs to 13 residues. Germline loops: CDR1 ENHRY, CDR2 SYGVKD. The CDR3 loop is CAAETGQGTEAFF. The CDR3, as DNA: TGTGCCGCCGAAACAGGTCAGGGTACTGAAGCTTTCTTT.

The V and J genes are TRBV5-1 and TRBJ2-1, with 7 bases fitting TRBD2. Germline trimming cut 2 bases from V and 10 bases from J; bases unmatched to any gene: 12. The germline V gene has CDR1 SGHRS and CDR2 YFSETQ. The CDR3 is 15 amino acids. CDR3 sequence (DNA): TGCGCCAGCAGCTTCGTAGCGGGCCGTTCGGGGGAGCAGTTCTTC. Encoded protein: CASSFVAGRSGEQFF. Filled out from reference TRBV5-1 and TRBJ2-1, the complete variable domain reads KAGVTQTPRYLIKTRGQQVTLSCSPISGHRSVSWYQQTPGQGLQFLFEYFSETQRNKGNFPGRFSGRQFSNSRSEMNVSTLELGDSALYLCASSFVAGRSGEQFFGPGTRLTVL.

The table lists this clone with a few counts. This rearrangement joins TRBV7-9 to TRBJ2-7, with 8 bases that match TRBD1. Germline V gene lookup returns CDR1 SEHNR and CDR2 FQNEAQ (reference sequence). This CDR3 has 14 residues. V dropped 1 base and J dropped 5; count of bases not matched to a gene: 4. The CDR3 region has the DNA TGTGCCAGCAGCTTAGGACAGGGGTCCAACGAGCAGTACTTC. Residues: CASSLGQGSNEQYF.

There are a few counts of this clone. The chain has TRBV4-3 and TRBJ1-4; no definite D call. The V gene's germline CDR1 is LGHNA and CDR2 YSLEER. CDR3 length: 15 amino acids. V gave up 5 bases and J gave up 0 bases, with 10 bases separating them. The CDR3 nucleotides are TGCGCCAGCAGCTCCAGGCTTGCAACTAATGAAAAACTGTTTTTT. Its protein is CASSSRLATNEKLFF.

The chain joins TRBV11-2 to TRBJ2-3; D perhaps matches TRBD2 (7 bases). V lost 5 bases, J lost 0 bases, and 12 bases lay in between. Germline V gene data show CDR1 as SGHAT and CDR2 as FQNNGV. The CDR3 loop spans 15 amino acids. The CDR3 sequence is CASSGRGGSTDTQYF. The DNA for the CDR3 is TGTGCCAGCAGCGGACGCGGGGGCAGCACAGATACGCAGTATTTT.

There are a few counts of this clone. The chain employs TRBV5-1 and TRBJ2-7, with 11 bases identical to TRBD2. From germline, CDR1 is SGHRS and CDR2 YFSETQ. The CDR3 loop spans 15 amino acids. The trim removed 4 bases at V and 4 bases at J, leaving 7 bases unmatched. The DNA of the CDR3 is TGCGCCAGCAGCCATACTAGCGGGAGTTTGTACGAGCAGTACTTC. It encodes CASSHTSGSLYEQYF.

This clone was seen a handful of times. The chain employs TRBV27 and TRBJ2-7; TRBD1 might be the D (6 bases). V dropped 5 bases and J dropped 7 bases, with 21 bases sitting between them. Germline V gene sequence: CDR1 MNHEY, CDR2 SMNVEV (reference sequence). This CDR3 is built from 15 residues. In DNA, the CDR3 is TGTGCCAGCAGTGTCGCAGACAGGTTCCTCGCTGAGCAGTACTTC. Encoded protein: CASSVADRFLAEQYF.

Worth noting for this clone: A junction boundary mismatches the germline segment, possibly from a read error. This sample includes further DNA sequences coding for the same CDR3. The rearrangement joins TRBV4-3 to TRBJ2-3; 8 bases fit TRBD1. Per the germline V gene, CDR1 is LGHNA and CDR2 is YSLEER. This CDR3 is built from 17 residues. The CDR3 sequence is CPSSVRTGTGYTDTQYF. Written as DNA, the CDR3 is TGCCCCAGCAGCGTGCGGACGGGGACAGGCTACACAGATACGCAGTATTTT.